Below, 27 T cell receptor beta chains from the same sample are listed, as sequenced in a study of T cells in Graves' hyperthyroidism and ophthalmopathy. Amplification yielded TCR beta CDR3 regions, with RNA transcripts as the source. Researchers ran a first-round RT-PCR on the TCR CDR3 using the HTBI primer set. TCRdb used MiXCR to reprocess the multiplex PCR reads, holding one entry per CDR3 protein. The top ten clones hold 5.3% of a sample with a few hundred thousand distinct CDR3 sequences, around 15% of them seen once. Sequenced input: blood. These receptors were taken from a woman under 30 with Graves' hyperthyroidism.

This clonotype was counted between two and nine times. The genes are TRBV29-1 and TRBJ1-5, with TRBD1 matching over 12 bases. The CDR3 length is 16 residues. Germline values: CDR1 SQVTM, CDR2 ANQGSEA. V lost 6 bases to trimming and J lost 2 bases; unmatched junction nucleotides: 8. The CDR3 loop is CSVSLGTGGGNQPQHF. The CDR3 DNA sequence: TGCAGCGTCAGCTTGGGGACAGGGGGCGGCAATCAGCCCCAGCATTTT.

This clonotype was observed many times. This chain joins TRBV6-1 and TRBJ2-3; unclear D gene. The CDR3 extends over 16 amino acids. In germline, CDR1 is MNHNS, CDR2 SASEGT. Trimming removed 7 bases from V and 0 bases from J, with 17 bases in between. The CDR3, as DNA: TGTGCCAGCACTTTTTCCCTGGAGCCTAGCACAGATACGCAGTATTTT. This translates into CASTFSLEPSTDTQYF.

At least ten counts were recorded for this clonotype. V usage is TRBV29-1 and J usage is TRBJ1-2; 11 bases align to TRBD1. V was pared by 4 bases and J by 1 base, with 2 bases of the junction left unmatched. The CDR3 is made up of 14 amino acids. Per germline, CDR1 SQVTM and CDR2 ANQGSEA. This CDR3 is CSVVGQGDNYGYTF. The CDR3 DNA reads TGCAGCGTTGTGGGACAGGGGGATAACTATGGCTACACCTTC.

This clonotype appeared many times. This rearrangement joins TRBV11-2 to TRBJ2-1; 7 nucleotides align to TRBD2. CDR3 length: 14 residues. Germline V gives CDR1 SGHAT, CDR2 FQNNGV. V was clipped by 1 base and J by 8 bases; unmatched bases: 5. The CDR3 DNA sequence: TGTGCCAGCAGCTTAGGGGCGGGGGTGGATGAGCAGTTCTTC. Translating gives CASSLGAGVDEQFF.

This clonotype showed up just a few times. A much more abundant neighbour one base away suggests this may be a read error. The chain couples TRBV7-2 to TRBJ2-7, with TRBD1 matching over 9 bases. The CDR3 extends over 15 amino acids. J gave up 0 bases and V 4 bases, and 4 bases lay outside the gene matches. CDR1 SGHTA and CDR2 FQGNSA come from the germline V gene. The CDR3 loop reads CASSWDRASSYEQYF. The CDR3 DNA is TGTGCCAGCAGCTGGGACAGGGCTAGCTCCTACGAGCAGTACTTC.

The rearrangement uses TRBV19 and TRBJ2-1; 7 bases agree with TRBD1. In germline, CDR1 is LNHDA, CDR2 SQIVND (reference sequence). Trimming cost V 3 bases and J 7 bases; bases outside gene matches: 9. The CDR3 is made up of 15 amino acids. CDR3 sequence: CASSIGRQGGNEQFF. The CDR3 DNA sequence: TGTGCCAGTAGTATCGGTCGACAGGGCGGGAATGAGCAGTTCTTC.

This clonotype was observed at least ten times. The chain couples TRBV3-1 to TRBJ1-1, with D tentatively TRBD1 (6 bases). From germline, CDR1 is LGHDT and CDR2 YNNKEL (reference sequence). The CDR3 sequence is 14 residues long. Trimming removed 4 bases at V and 4 bases at J, with 13 bases between. The CDR3 loop is CASSPIEGGTEAFF. The CDR3 DNA reads as TGTGCCAGCAGCCCAATCGAGGGGGGCACTGAAGCTTTCTTT.

This clonotype was seen a few times. The chain has TRBV6-1 and TRBJ1-2, with TRBD1 as a possible D gene (5 bases). Germline V CDR1 and CDR2: MNHNS, SASEGT. V lost 5 bases and J 3 bases, leaving 13 bases between the germline ends. The CDR3 has 14 amino acids. CDR3: CASSFLGGDYGYTF. The CDR3 bases are TGTGCCAGCAGTTTCTTAGGAGGGGACTATGGCTACACCTTC.

This clonotype showed up just a few times. The chain has TRBV5-6 and TRBJ2-7; D is undetermined. V was trimmed by 0 bases and J by 3 bases, leaving 13 bases between them. The germline CDR1 and CDR2 sequences are SGHDT and YYEEEE. The CDR3 totals 15 residues. CDR3 residues: CASSLGAGTDYEQYF. The DNA of the CDR3 is TGTGCCAGCAGCTTGGGGGCCGGAACCGACTACGAGCAGTACTTC.

This clonotype came up a few times. V is TRBV19 and J is TRBJ2-5; no firm D call. The CDR3 spans 12 residues. CDR1 is LNHDA, CDR2 SQIVND, per germline (reference sequence). The V end was cut by 2 bases, the J end by 5 bases, with 6 bases between. The CDR3 sequence is CASSITGETQYF. The CDR3 nucleotides read TGTGCCAGTAGTATAACTGGTGAGACCCAGTACTTC. Drawing the rest from reference TRBV19 and TRBJ2-5, the complete variable domain is DGGITQSPKYLFRKEGQNVTLSCEQNLNHDAMYWYRQDPGQGLRLIYYSQIVNDFQKGDIAEGYSVSREKKESFPLTVTSAQKNPTAFYLCASSITGETQYFGPGTRLLVL.

This clonotype appeared many times. The rearrangement uses TRBV30 and TRBJ1-1, with TRBD1 matching 7 bases. Trimming cost V 5 bases and J 2 bases; bases outside gene matches: 2. The germline CDR1 and CDR2 sequences are GTSNPN and SVGIG (reference sequence). This CDR3 spans 12 amino acids. This chain's CDR3 is CAWDRVNTEAFF. The CDR3 nucleotides are TGTGCCTGGGACAGGGTTAACACTGAAGCTTTCTTT.

This clonotype was detected ten times or more. This chain uses TRBV7-8 with TRBJ2-7; 9 nucleotides line up with TRBD2. CDR1 and CDR2 from the germline V gene are SGHVS and FQNEAQ. This CDR3 comprises 15 residues. Trimming removed 1 base from V and 3 bases from J; junction bases left unmatched: 4. CDR3 sequence: CASSLVAGVFYEQYF. The CDR3 bases are TGTGCCAGCAGCTTAGTAGCGGGAGTTTTCTACGAGCAGTACTTC.

This clonotype came up many times. This sequence joins TRBV12-3 or TRBV12-4 and TRBJ2-2, with 10 bases identical to TRBD2. J gave up 7 bases and V 2 bases, and 1 base lay outside the gene matches. The CDR3 has 14 amino acids. The chain's CDR3 is CASSLSSGSGELFF. The CDR3 DNA follows: TGTGCCAGCAGTTTATCTAGCGGGAGCGGGGAGCTGTTTTTT.

The V and J genes are TRBV28 and TRBJ1-1; D possibly corresponds to TRBD1 (6 bases). This CDR3 contains 17 residues. V was trimmed by 1 base and J by 5 bases, leaving 20 bases between them. Germline V gene sequence: CDR1 MDHEN, CDR2 SYDVKM. For the CDR3, the DNA is TGTGCCAGCAGTTTATCACTATCCATTTCAGGGGAGACTGAAGCTTTCTTT. Its protein product is CASSLSLSISGETEAFF.

About this clonotype itself: Possible read error: a much larger clone is one base away. The V and J genes are TRBV2 and TRBJ1-1; tentatively, D is TRBD1 (5 bases). The CDR3 has 14 amino acids. Germline V lookup: CDR1 SNHLY, CDR2 FYNNEI. Here the CDR3 reads CATSTGRRNTEAFF. CDR3 in DNA: TGTGCCACCAGTACAGGACGGAGGAACACTGAAGCTTTCTTT.

CDR3 DNA sequence: TGCAGTGCTACAACAGGGGGAGTACAGCCCCAGCATTTT. Its protein product is CSATTGGVQPQHF. V is TRBV20-1 and J is TRBJ1-5; 8 bases are shared with TRBD1. The junction had 6 bases not matched to a gene; V was cut back by 4 bases and J by 7 bases. This CDR3 has 13 amino acids. The V gene's germline CDR1 is DFQATT and CDR2 SNEGSKA (reference sequence).

There are a few counts of this clonotype. This chain links TRBV28 with TRBJ1-5, with D possibly matching TRBD1 (6 bases). CDR1 and CDR2 (germline): MDHEN, SYDVKM. CDR3 length: 14 residues. V lost 3 bases and J 11 bases, leaving 17 bases between the germline ends. CDR3 sequence: CASSFLQGGSAQHF. DNA for the CDR3: TGTGCCAGCAGTTTCTTACAGGGAGGCAGCGCCCAGCATTTT.

This clonotype was seen ten or more times. The chain combines TRBV19 with TRBJ1-1, with D perhaps matching TRBD1 (6 bases). CDR3 length: 13 residues. Trimming shortened V by 2 bases and J by 3 bases, and 7 bases separated the two germline ends. The V gene's germline CDR1 is LNHDA and CDR2 SQIVND (reference sequence). CDR3 amino acids: CASSIQGYTEAFF. The CDR3 region has the DNA TGTGCCAGTAGTATACAGGGGTACACTGAAGCTTTCTTT. The full variable domain, completed using reference TRBV19 and TRBJ1-1, is DGGITQSPKYLFRKEGQNVTLSCEQNLNHDAMYWYRQDPGQGLRLIYYSQIVNDFQKGDIAEGYSVSREKKESFPLTVTSAQKNPTAFYLCASSIQGYTEAFFGQGTRLTVV.

This clonotype was observed at least ten times. The rearrangement joins TRBV6-6 to TRBJ2-1; D is perhaps TRBD2 (5 bases). V lost 2 bases to trimming and J lost 5 bases, with 22 bases between them. The CDR3 spans 18 residues. Germline loops: CDR1 MNHNY, CDR2 SVGAGI (reference sequence). CDR3 in amino acids: CASSYTSGWFSGHNEQFF. For the CDR3, the DNA is TGTGCCAGCAGTTACACCTCTGGGTGGTTCAGCGGACACAATGAGCAGTTCTTC.

The sample holds many counts of this clonotype. The CDR3 DNA is TGTGCCACCAGTGATCAGGGTTGGGGCGAGCAGTACTTC. Its translation: CATSDQGWGEQYF. This chain connects TRBV24-1 to TRBJ2-7, with D possibly TRBD1 on 5 matching bases. Trimming shortened V by 3 bases and J by 6 bases, and 11 bases separated the two germline ends. Germline V lookup: CDR1 KGHDR, CDR2 SFDVKD. CDR3 length equals 13 residues.

This clonotype came up many times. The rearrangement links TRBV6-1 to TRBJ1-1, with D possibly matching TRBD1 (5 bases). Germline-derived CDR1 and CDR2 are MNHNS and SASEGT. This CDR3 region has 13 residues. The germline V and J ends were trimmed by 7 bases and 1 base, with 10 bases remaining between them. CDR3 loop: CASTLTENTEAFF. CDR3 sequence (DNA): TGTGCCAGCACCTTGACAGAGAACACTGAAGCTTTCTTT.

This clonotype appeared many times. The CDR3 sequence: CAWRQYNSPLHF. CDR3 DNA: TGTGCCTGGAGGCAGTATAATTCACCCCTCCACTTT. This chain connects TRBV30 to TRBJ1-6; no firm D call. The CDR3 runs to 12 residues. Germline V CDR1 and CDR2: GTSNPN, SVGIG (reference sequence). Trimming took off 3 bases at V and 4 bases at J, with 4 bases between the two ends. The complete variable domain, with remaining parts taken from reference TRBV30 and TRBJ1-6, reads SQTIHQWPATLVQPVGSPLSLECTVEGTSNPNLYWYRQAAGRGLQLLFYSVGIGQISSEVPQNLSASRPQDRQFILSSKKLLLSDSGFYLCAWRQYNSPLHFGNGTRLTVT.

V usage is TRBV18 and J usage is TRBJ1-2, with unresolved D. V gave up 1 base and J gave up 6 bases, with 18 bases separating them. The germline gives CDR1 KGHSH, CDR2 LQKENI. The CDR3 runs to 16 residues. The CDR3 region has the DNA TGTGCCAGCTCACCACTGGGATTGACGAGCAGCGATGGCTACACCTTC. This sequence encodes CASSPLGLTSSDGYTF.

This clonotype came up a few times. The rearrangement links TRBV6-1 to TRBJ2-7, with 10 bases that match TRBD2. The CDR3 consists of 17 residues. The ends lost 9 bases at V and 5 bases at J; junction bases unmatched: 19. CDR1 and CDR2 (germline): MNHNS, SASEGT. The CDR3 here is CARPLIILAGVLHEQYF. CDR3 in DNA: TGTGCCAGGCCCCTAATTATCCTAGCGGGAGTTCTCCACGAGCAGTACTTC.

Notes on this clonotype: The conserved phenylalanine or tryptophan is not found at the CDR3 terminus, so this likely reflects a read error. The CDR3 DNA is TGCAGTGCTAAGACAGAAATCCCAACCTATGGCTACACCATC. As protein: CSAKTEIPTYGYTI. The gene calls are TRBV20-1 and TRBJ1-2, with D tentatively TRBD1 (5 bases). Deletions cut 4 bases from V and 4 bases from J, with 16 bases between. The CDR3 is made up of 14 amino acids. CDR1 and CDR2 from the germline V gene are DFQATT and SNEGSKA (reference sequence).

This clonotype was observed many times. The chain couples TRBV10-3 to TRBJ2-1; 8 bases fit TRBD1. V was pared by 2 bases and J by 7 bases, with 7 bases of the junction left unmatched. The CDR3 is 15 amino acids. The V gene's germline CDR1 is ENHRY and CDR2 SYGVKD. CDR3 loop: CAISEGQGERNEQFF. The CDR3 coding sequence is TGTGCCATCAGTGAGGGACAGGGTGAGAGGAATGAGCAGTTCTTC.

The rearrangement links TRBV5-1 to TRBJ1-1; the D gene is possibly TRBD1 (5 bases). Germline values: CDR1 SGHRS, CDR2 YFSETQ. The germline V and J ends were trimmed by 0 bases and 1 base, with 7 bases remaining between them. This CDR3 comprises 14 residues. The CDR3 nucleotides are TGCGCCAGCAGCTTGGAGGGGTGGAACACTGAAGCTTTCTTT. This sequence encodes CASSLEGWNTEAFF.